Each of the 27 T cell receptor beta chains below was sequenced from the same sample in a study of CD8 T cells in Susac syndrome. After extraction with the RNeasy kit, about 0.45 to 1 ug of the RNA was reverse transcribed using random hexamers. TCRdb independently ran MiXCR on the immunoSEQ multiplex PCR reads; one entry per CDR3 protein. The data contain 130,000 or so distinct CDR3 sequences, roughly 80% of them singletons. What was sequenced was CD8+ T cells from PBMCs. The origin of the receptors is a human donor with multiple sclerosis.

The sample holds a few counts of this clonotype. The chain couples TRBV7-6 to TRBJ2-7; D is uncertain. There are 13 residues in the CDR3. Per germline, CDR1 SGHVS and CDR2 FNYEAQ. V lost 1 base, J lost 1 base, and 5 bases lay in between. CDR3 protein: CASSLETSYEQYF. As DNA, the CDR3 is TGTGCCAGCAGCTTAGAGACGTCCTACGAGCAGTACTTC.

CDR3 in amino acids: CASSIMTANGEQFF. Written as DNA, the CDR3 is TGTGCCAGTAGTATTATGACCGCGAACGGTGAGCAGTTCTTC. The chain is built from TRBV19 and TRBJ2-1; D unresolved. CDR1 and CDR2 from the germline V gene are LNHDA and SQIVND (reference sequence). CDR3 size: 14 residues. V gave up 3 bases and J gave up 9 bases, with 15 bases separating them.

CDR3 residues: CASSRAGLGFNEQFF. CDR3 nucleotides: TGTGCCAGCAGCCGTGCGGGACTAGGGTTTAATGAGCAGTTCTTC. The chain recombines TRBV5-6 with TRBJ2-1; 8 nucleotides match TRBD2. This CDR3 region has 15 residues. Germline lookup yields CDR1 SGHDT and CDR2 YYEEEE. Losses at the gene ends were 4 bases for V and 7 bases for J; bases not matched to a gene: 10.

The gene calls are TRBV14 and TRBJ2-2, with no clear D. This CDR3 contains 16 residues. The V gene's germline CDR1 is SGHDN and CDR2 FVKESK. V was clipped by 4 bases and J by 6 bases, with 18 bases between them. For the CDR3, the DNA is TGTGCCAGCAGCCCCTATTTTCAATTTTCCCCCGGGGAGCTGTTTTTT. It codes for CASSPYFQFSPGELFF.

In its sample, this clonotype was seen many times. The chain carries TRBV13 and TRBJ2-7; the match to TRBD1 covers 7 bases. V lost 6 bases and J lost 4; bases outside the gene matches: 6. Germline V CDR1 and CDR2: PRHDT, FYEKMQ (reference sequence). The CDR3 consists of 13 residues. CDR3 bases: TGTGCCAGCAGTATAGGACAGGCTTACGAGCAGTACTTC. Its translation: CASSIGQAYEQYF.

CDR3 residues: CASRGGGVAKNIQYF. The CDR3 DNA reads TGTGCCAGCAGAGGCGGGGGAGTGGCCAAAAACATTCAGTACTTC. The rearrangement joins TRBV2 to TRBJ2-4; 7 nucleotides agree with TRBD2. Germline CDR1 and CDR2: SNHLY and FYNNEI. V trimming: 6 bases; J trimming: 1 base; junction bases outside the gene matches: 6. The CDR3 has 15 residues.

The CDR3 protein is CASSQFSGGGQETQYF. The CDR3 nucleotides are TGTGCCAGCAGCCAATTTAGCGGGGGGGGCCAAGAGACCCAGTACTTC. This sequence joins TRBV14 and TRBJ2-5, with 11 bases aligning to TRBD2. In germline, CDR1 is SGHDN, CDR2 FVKESK. J was trimmed by 1 base and V by 2 bases; bases with no gene match: 3. This CDR3 has 16 amino acids.

On this clonotype itself: Mismatch with germline at one junction end may stem from a read error. The rearrangement joins TRBV7-7 to TRBJ1-4; TRBD1 aligns across 7 bases. The CDR3 is 13 residues long. The germline V gene encodes CDR1 SSHAT and CDR2 FNYEAQ (reference sequence). DNA of the CDR3: TGTGCTAGCAGCTTCGGGACAGACGAAAAACTGTTTTTT. Translated: CASSFGTDEKLFF.

This chain joins TRBV14 and TRBJ2-5, with 8 bases lining up with TRBD2. There are 13 residues in the CDR3. V dropped 6 bases and J dropped 3; count of bases not matched to a gene: 3. Per the germline V gene, CDR1 is SGHDN and CDR2 is FVKESK. CDR3 sequence reads: CASRQRGKETQYF. CDR3 DNA sequence: TGTGCCAGCAGGCAGCGGGGGAAAGAGACCCAGTACTTC.

V usage is TRBV7-9 and J usage is TRBJ2-5, with D possibly TRBD2 on 5 matching bases. The CDR3 totals 12 residues. Germline V gene data show CDR1 as SEHNR and CDR2 as FQNEAQ (reference sequence). V lost 7 bases and J lost 5, with 11 bases in between. The CDR3 protein is CASNTSTETQYF. The CDR3 nucleotides are TGTGCCAGCAACACTAGTACGGAGACCCAGTACTTC. Full variable domain (missing parts from reference TRBV7-9 and TRBJ2-5): DTGVSQNPRHKITKRGQNVTFRCDPISEHNRLYWYRQTLGQGPEFLTYFQNEAQLEKSRLLSDRFSAERPKGSFSTLEIQRTEQGDSAMYLCASNTSTETQYFGPGTRLLVL.

The V and J genes are TRBV5-6 and TRBJ2-3, with TRBD2 matching over 7 bases. This CDR3 is 17 amino acids long. The germline gives CDR1 SGHDT, CDR2 YYEEEE. V shed 4 bases, J shed 3 bases, and the junction held 14 bases outside the gene matches. CDR3 residues: CASSLGLALGGTDTQYF. As DNA, the CDR3 is TGTGCCAGCAGCCTAGGACTCGCGCTGGGGGGGACAGATACGCAGTATTTT. The full variable domain, with the rest looked up from reference TRBV5-6 and TRBJ2-3, is DAGVTQSPTHLIKTRGQQVTLRCSPKSGHDTVSWYQQALGQGPQFIFQYYEEEERQRGNFPDRFSGHQFPNYSSELNVNALLLGDSALYLCASSLGLALGGTDTQYFGPGTRLTVL.

The DNA for the CDR3 is TGTGCCAGCAGCCCGGTGGGGGGAAACAATGAGCAGTTCTTC. It translates to CASSPVGGNNEQFF. This chain connects TRBV7-4 to TRBJ2-1; D is perhaps TRBD2 (6 bases). Per germline, CDR1 SGHVT and CDR2 SQSDAQ. The CDR3 consists of 14 residues. Trimming removed 5 bases from V and 5 bases from J, with 13 bases in between.

CDR3 residues: CASSSALGALQETQYF. DNA for the CDR3: TGTGCCAGCAGTTCCGCCCTGGGAGCTTTACAAGAGACCCAGTACTTC. This rearrangement joins TRBV28 to TRBJ2-5, with a possible D match to TRBD2 (5 bases). V dropped 4 bases and J dropped 2 bases, with 17 bases sitting between them. CDR1 is MDHEN and CDR2 is SYDVKM in the germline V gene. The CDR3 consists of 16 residues.

The J gene is TRBJ2-1, the V gene TRBV4-1; no clear D. The CDR3 length is 15 residues. V shed 1 base and J shed 6 bases, with 13 bases lying between them. Germline V lookup: CDR1 MGHRA, CDR2 YSYEKL. CDR3 nucleotide sequence: TGCGCCAGCAGCCAAGTTCATAGTTCGAGCAATGAGCAGTTCTTC. Encoded protein: CASSQVHSSSNEQFF.

The gene calls are TRBV12-3 or TRBV12-4 and TRBJ2-3, with 12 bases lining up with TRBD2. J gave up 4 bases and V 10 bases, and 6 bases lay outside the gene matches. This CDR3 contains 14 residues. The CDR3 loop is CATRLAGAPDTQYF. The CDR3 nucleotides read TGTGCCACCCGACTAGCGGGAGCCCCAGATACGCAGTATTTT.

The chain combines TRBV27 with TRBJ2-2; D perhaps matches TRBD2 (6 bases). V dropped 3 bases and J dropped 4 bases, with 15 bases sitting between them. This CDR3 region has 16 residues. CDR1 and CDR2 from the germline V gene are MNHEY and SMNVEV (reference sequence). CDR3 region: CASSFLRAGGTGELFF. CDR3 sequence (DNA): TGTGCCAGCAGTTTTTTACGGGCCGGGGGCACCGGGGAGCTGTTTTTT.

As concerns this clonotype: Its ends do not fully match the called genes, so a read error is possible. This chain connects TRBV10-3 to TRBJ2-5; D is perhaps TRBD2 (6 bases). The germline gives CDR1 ENHRY, CDR2 SYGVKD. This CDR3 comprises 13 residues. The CDR3 DNA reads TGTGCCATCAGTGACCCCCCCCGGGAGACCCGGTACTTC. This translates into CAISDPPRETRYF.

CDR3 in DNA: TGTGCCAGCAGCTTATATAGCGGTAGGGGGCTTTCCTACGAGCAGTACTTC. Its translation: CASSLYSGRGLSYEQYF. The V gene is TRBV7-2, the J gene TRBJ2-7; weak D call: TRBD1 (7 bases). The CDR3 runs to 17 residues. CDR1 and CDR2 from the germline V gene are SGHTA and FQGNSA. V dropped 2 bases and J dropped 1 base, with 18 bases sitting between them. Combining the CDR3 with reference TRBV7-2 and TRBJ2-7 gives the whole variable domain GAGVSQSPSNKVTEKGKDVELRCDPISGHTALYWYRQSLGQGLEFLIYFQGNSAPDKSGLPSDRFSAERTGGSVSTLTIQRTQQEDSAVYLCASSLYSGRGLSYEQYFGPGTRLTVT.

The chain has TRBV30 and TRBJ1-1, with D possibly TRBD1 on 5 matching bases. V lost 0 bases, J lost 1 base, and 12 bases lay in between. The germline V gene encodes CDR1 GTSNPN and CDR2 SVGIG (reference sequence). The CDR3 contains 15 residues. The CDR3 region has the DNA TGTGCCTGGAGTGTTCGAGGGCAGGGGAACACTGAAGCTTTCTTT. This sequence encodes CAWSVRGQGNTEAFF.

This sequence joins TRBV4-2 and TRBJ2-1, with TRBD2 matching 7 bases. Trimming at V came to 5 bases and at J to 15 bases, leaving 16 bases not matched to a gene. This CDR3 region has 14 residues. The germline gives CDR1 LGHNA, CDR2 YNFKEQ. CDR3 nucleotide sequence: TGTGCCAGCAGCGAGACTAGCCAGGCTTCATTCGCGTTCTTC. Protein sequence: CASSETSQASFAFF.

The chain recombines TRBV7-3 with TRBJ2-7; 7 nucleotides align to TRBD1. J gave up 4 bases and V 5 bases, and 8 bases lay outside the gene matches. CDR3 length: 14 amino acids. Germline V lookup: CDR1 SGHTA, CDR2 FQGTGA. The CDR3 sequence is CASSKPGQPYEQYF. CDR3 DNA: TGTGCCAGCAGCAAACCGGGACAGCCGTACGAGCAGTACTTC.

This clonotype is a singleton in its sample. This sequence joins TRBV27 and TRBJ1-2, with 7 positions matching TRBD1. This CDR3 contains 13 residues. CDR1 and CDR2 from the germline V gene are MNHEY and SMNVEV (reference sequence). With 5 bases clipped from V and 4 bases from J, the junction kept 4 bases outside the gene matches. The CDR3 DNA sequence: TGTGCCAGCAGTCGGGACAGCTCCTATGGCTACACCTTC. This codes for CASSRDSSYGYTF.

The gene calls are TRBV4-1 and TRBJ2-3; 7 nucleotides line up with TRBD2. Germline lookup yields CDR1 MGHRA and CDR2 YSYEKL. This CDR3 region has 17 residues. Trimming cost V 0 bases and J 7 bases; bases outside gene matches: 13. The CDR3 region has the DNA TGCGCCAGCAGCCAAGATTCGATAACGGGGGGTACCTATACGCAGTATTTT. Its translation is CASSQDSITGGTYTQYF.

J is TRBJ2-5 and V is TRBV27; D ambiguous. CDR3 length: 13 amino acids. Germline V lookup: CDR1 MNHEY, CDR2 SMNVEV (reference sequence). The V gene lost 3 bases and the J gene lost 4 bases, with 9 bases spanning the gap. CDR3: CASSFRRRETQYF. The CDR3 nucleotides are TGTGCCAGCAGTTTTAGGCGCCGAGAGACCCAGTACTTC.

This clonotype is a singleton in its sample. The chain carries TRBV28 and TRBJ2-6, with unresolved D. The CDR3 has 14 residues. V lost 6 bases and J 0 bases, leaving 6 bases between the germline ends. Germline CDR1 MDHEN, CDR2 SYDVKM. CDR3 sequence reads: CASRALSGANVLTF. The CDR3 coding sequence is TGTGCCAGCAGGGCGCTCTCTGGGGCCAACGTCCTGACTTTC.

V and J are TRBV30 and TRBJ2-3; weak D call: TRBD2 (5 bases). The CDR3 spans 19 residues. Germline values: CDR1 GTSNPN, CDR2 SVGIG (reference sequence). Trimming stripped 0 bases from V and 4 bases from J, with 26 bases between. The CDR3 coding sequence is TGTGCCTGGAGTGTTTCAGTAGCGTCTCTTGAGGCACCCTCAGATACGCAGTATTTT. This gives the protein CAWSVSVASLEAPSDTQYF.

This clonotype was recorded once. The chain joins TRBV12-3 or TRBV12-4 to TRBJ2-1; no clear D. V was shortened by 0 bases and J by 9 bases, with 6 bases between the two germline ends. This CDR3 comprises 12 residues. CDR3 loop: CASSLAVFEQFF. DNA for the CDR3: TGTGCCAGCAGTTTAGCTGTCTTTGAGCAGTTCTTC.